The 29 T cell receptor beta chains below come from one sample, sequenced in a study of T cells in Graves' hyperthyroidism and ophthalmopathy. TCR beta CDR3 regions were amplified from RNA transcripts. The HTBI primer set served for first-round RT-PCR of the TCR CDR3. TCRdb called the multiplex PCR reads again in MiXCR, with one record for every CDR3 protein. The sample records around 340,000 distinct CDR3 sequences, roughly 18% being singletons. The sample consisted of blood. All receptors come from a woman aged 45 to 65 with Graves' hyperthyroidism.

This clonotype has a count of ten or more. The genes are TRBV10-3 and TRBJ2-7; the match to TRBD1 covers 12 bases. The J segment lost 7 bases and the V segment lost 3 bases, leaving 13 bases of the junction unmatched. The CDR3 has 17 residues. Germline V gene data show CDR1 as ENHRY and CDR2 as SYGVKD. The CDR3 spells CAISDSHPGQGAQEQYF. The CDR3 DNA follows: TGTGCCATCAGTGATTCTCACCCGGGACAGGGGGCTCAAGAGCAGTACTTC.

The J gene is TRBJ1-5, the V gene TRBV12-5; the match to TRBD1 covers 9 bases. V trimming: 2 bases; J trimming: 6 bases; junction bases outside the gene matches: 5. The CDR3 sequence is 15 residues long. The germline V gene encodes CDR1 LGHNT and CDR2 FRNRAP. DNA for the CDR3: TGTGCTAGTGGTTTGCCAGGGACAGGGAGTCAGCCCCAGCATTTT. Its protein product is CASGLPGTGSQPQHF.

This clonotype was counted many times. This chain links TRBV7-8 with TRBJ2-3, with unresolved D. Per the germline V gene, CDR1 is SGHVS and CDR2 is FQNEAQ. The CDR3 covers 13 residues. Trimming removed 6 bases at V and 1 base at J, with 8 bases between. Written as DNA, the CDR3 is TGTGCCAGCAGTGTTGAACGCACAGATACGCAGTATTTT. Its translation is CASSVERTDTQYF.

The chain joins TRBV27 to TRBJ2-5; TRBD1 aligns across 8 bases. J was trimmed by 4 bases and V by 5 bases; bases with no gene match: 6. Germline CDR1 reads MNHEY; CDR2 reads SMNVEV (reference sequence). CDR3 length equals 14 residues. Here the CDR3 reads CASSPSGQGETQYF. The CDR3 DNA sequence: TGTGCCAGCAGTCCATCCGGACAGGGAGAGACCCAGTACTTC.

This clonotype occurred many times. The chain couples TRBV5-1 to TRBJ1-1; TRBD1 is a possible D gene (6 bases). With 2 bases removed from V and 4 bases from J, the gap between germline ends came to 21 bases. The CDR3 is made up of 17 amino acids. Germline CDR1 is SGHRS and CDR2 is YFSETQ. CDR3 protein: CASSFLGGLQLGTEAFF. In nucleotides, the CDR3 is TGCGCCAGCAGCTTTCTTGGGGGCCTGCAACTAGGCACTGAAGCTTTCTTT.

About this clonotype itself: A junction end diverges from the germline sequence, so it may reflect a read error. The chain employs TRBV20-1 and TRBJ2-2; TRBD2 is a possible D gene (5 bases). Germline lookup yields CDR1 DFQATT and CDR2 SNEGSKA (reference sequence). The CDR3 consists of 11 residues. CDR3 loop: CSARGPGELLF. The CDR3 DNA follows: TGCAGTGCTAGAGGCCCCGGGGAGCTGCTTTTT.

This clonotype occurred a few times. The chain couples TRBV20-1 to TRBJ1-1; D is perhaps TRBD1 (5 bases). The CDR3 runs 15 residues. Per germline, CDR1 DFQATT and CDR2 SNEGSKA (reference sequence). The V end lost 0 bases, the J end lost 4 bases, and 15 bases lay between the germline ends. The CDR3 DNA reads TGCAGTGCTAGAGAAGGCCTACAGGCGGGCACTGAAGCTTTCTTT. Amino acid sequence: CSAREGLQAGTEAFF.

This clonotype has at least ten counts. CDR3 DNA: TGTGCCAGCAGTTCGACTAGCGTCTATGGCTACACCTTC. Protein sequence: CASSSTSVYGYTF. The chain is built from TRBV28 and TRBJ1-2, with unresolved D. Germline lookup yields CDR1 MDHEN and CDR2 SYDVKM. Trimming shortened V by 4 bases and J by 4 bases, and 10 bases separated the two germline ends. The CDR3 runs to 13 residues.

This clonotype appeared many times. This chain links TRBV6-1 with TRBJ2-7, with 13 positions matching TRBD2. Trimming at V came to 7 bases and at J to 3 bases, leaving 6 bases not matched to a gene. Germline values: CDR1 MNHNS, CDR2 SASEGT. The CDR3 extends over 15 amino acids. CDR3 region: CASNGLAGEFYEQYF. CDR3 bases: TGTGCCAGCAACGGACTAGCGGGAGAATTCTACGAGCAGTACTTC.

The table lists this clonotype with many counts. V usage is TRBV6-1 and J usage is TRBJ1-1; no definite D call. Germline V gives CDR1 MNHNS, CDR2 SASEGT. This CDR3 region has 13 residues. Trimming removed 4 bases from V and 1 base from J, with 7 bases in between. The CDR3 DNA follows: TGTGCCAGCAGTGGATGGGAGAACACTGAAGCTTTCTTT. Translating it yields CASSGWENTEAFF.

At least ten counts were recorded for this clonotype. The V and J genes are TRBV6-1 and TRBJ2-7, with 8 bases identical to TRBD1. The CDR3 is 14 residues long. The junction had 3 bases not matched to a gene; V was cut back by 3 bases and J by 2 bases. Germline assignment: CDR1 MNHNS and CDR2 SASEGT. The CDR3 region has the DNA TGTGCCAGCAGTGAGGGGACAGGCGCCTACGAGCAGTACGTC. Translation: CASSEGTGAYEQYV.

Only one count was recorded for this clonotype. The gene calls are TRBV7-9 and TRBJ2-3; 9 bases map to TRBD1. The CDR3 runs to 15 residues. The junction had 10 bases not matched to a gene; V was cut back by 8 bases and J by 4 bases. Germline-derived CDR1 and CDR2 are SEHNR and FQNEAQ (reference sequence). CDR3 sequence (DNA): TGTGCCAGCCAACAGGGGGCGTTTGGGGCAGATACGCAGTATTTT. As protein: CASQQGAFGADTQYF.

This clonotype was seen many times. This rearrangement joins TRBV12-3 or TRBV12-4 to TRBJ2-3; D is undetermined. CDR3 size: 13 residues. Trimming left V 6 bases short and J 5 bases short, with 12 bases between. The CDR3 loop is CASSGAWGDTQYF. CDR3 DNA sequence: TGTGCCAGCAGCGGCGCTTGGGGAGATACGCAGTATTTT.

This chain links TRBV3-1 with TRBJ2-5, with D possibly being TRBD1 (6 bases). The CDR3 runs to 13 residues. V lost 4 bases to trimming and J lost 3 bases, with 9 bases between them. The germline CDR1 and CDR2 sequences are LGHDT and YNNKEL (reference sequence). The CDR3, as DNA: TGTGCCAGCAGCCGACAGGCGGAAGAGACCCAGTACTTC. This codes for CASSRQAEETQYF.

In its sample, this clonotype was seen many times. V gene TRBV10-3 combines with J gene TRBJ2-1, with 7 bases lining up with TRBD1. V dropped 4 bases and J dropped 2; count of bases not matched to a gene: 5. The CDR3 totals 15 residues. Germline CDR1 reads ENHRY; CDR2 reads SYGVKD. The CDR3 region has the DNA TGTGCCATCAGTGGACAGGGCCGAACCTACAATGAGCAGTTCTTC. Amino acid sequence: CAISGQGRTYNEQFF.

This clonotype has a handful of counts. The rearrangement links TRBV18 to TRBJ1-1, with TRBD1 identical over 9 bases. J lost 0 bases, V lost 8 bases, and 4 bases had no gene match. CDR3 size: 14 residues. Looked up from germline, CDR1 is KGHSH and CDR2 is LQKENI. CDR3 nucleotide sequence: TGTGCCAGCACCCGGACAGGGGTGAACACTGAAGCTTTCTTT. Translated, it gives CASTRTGVNTEAFF.

CDR3 in amino acids: CASSERGDRYNEQFF. CDR3 DNA: TGTGCCAGCAGCGAGAGGGGGGACAGGTACAATGAGCAGTTCTTC. The chain has TRBV9 and TRBJ2-1; 8 bases are a match to TRBD1. This CDR3 spans 15 amino acids. With 3 bases clipped from V and 4 bases from J, the junction kept 6 bases outside the gene matches. Germline assignment: CDR1 SGDLS and CDR2 YYNGEE.

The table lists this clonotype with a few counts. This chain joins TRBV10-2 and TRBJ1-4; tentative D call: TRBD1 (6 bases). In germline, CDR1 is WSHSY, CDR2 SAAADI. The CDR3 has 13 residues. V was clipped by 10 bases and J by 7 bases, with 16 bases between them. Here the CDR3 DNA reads TGCGCCACAGGGACAACGAGGGGTGAAAAACTGTTTTTT. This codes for CATGTTRGEKLFF.

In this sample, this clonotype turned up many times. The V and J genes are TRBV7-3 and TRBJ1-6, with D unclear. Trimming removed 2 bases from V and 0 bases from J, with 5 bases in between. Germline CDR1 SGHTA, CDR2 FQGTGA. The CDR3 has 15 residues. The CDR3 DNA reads TGTGCCAGCAGCTTATACGCCTCCTATAATTCACCCCTCCACTTT. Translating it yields CASSLYASYNSPLHF. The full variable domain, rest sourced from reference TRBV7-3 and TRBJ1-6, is GAGVSQTPSNKVTEKGKYVELRCDPISGHTALYWYRQSLGQGPEFLIYFQGTGAADDSGLPNDRFFAVRPEGSVSTLKIQRTERGDSAVYLCASSLYASYNSPLHFGNGTRLTVT.

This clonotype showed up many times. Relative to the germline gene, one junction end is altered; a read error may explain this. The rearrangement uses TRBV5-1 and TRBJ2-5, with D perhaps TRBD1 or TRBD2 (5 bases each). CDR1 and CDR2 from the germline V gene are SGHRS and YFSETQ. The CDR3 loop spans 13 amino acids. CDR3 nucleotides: TGTGCCAGCAGCTGGGACCGCCAAGAGACCCAGTACTTC. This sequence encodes CASSWDRQETQYF.

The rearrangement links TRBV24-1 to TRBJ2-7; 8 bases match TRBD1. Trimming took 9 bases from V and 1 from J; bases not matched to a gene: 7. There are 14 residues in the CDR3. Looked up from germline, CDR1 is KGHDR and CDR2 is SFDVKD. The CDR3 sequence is CATEAGTGSYEQYF. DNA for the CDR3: TGTGCCACCGAGGCCGGGACAGGATCCTACGAGCAGTACTTC.

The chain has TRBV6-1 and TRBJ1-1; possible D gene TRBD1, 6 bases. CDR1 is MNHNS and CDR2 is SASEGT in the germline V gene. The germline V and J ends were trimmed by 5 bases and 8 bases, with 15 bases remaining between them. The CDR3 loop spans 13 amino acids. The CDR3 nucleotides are TGTGCCAGCAGTTCTAACAGGGTGCCCGAAGCTTTCTTT. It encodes CASSSNRVPEAFF.

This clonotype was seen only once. This CDR3 is CASSPGLAGAYEQFF. CDR3 nucleotide sequence: TGCGCCAGCAGCCCCGGACTAGCGGGAGCGTACGAGCAGTTCTTC. V gene TRBV5-1 combines with J gene TRBJ2-1, with 13 positions matching TRBD2. The CDR3 has 15 amino acids. Per the germline V gene, CDR1 is SGHRS and CDR2 is YFSETQ. V shed 4 bases and J 10 bases; nucleotides not matched to a gene: 8.

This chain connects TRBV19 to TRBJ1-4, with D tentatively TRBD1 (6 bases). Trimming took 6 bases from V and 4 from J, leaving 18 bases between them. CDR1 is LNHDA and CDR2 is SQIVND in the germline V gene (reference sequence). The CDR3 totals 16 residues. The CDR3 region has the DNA TGTGCCAGTAGCACAGCCGGGACAAGGGATAATGAAAAACTGTTTTTT. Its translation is CASSTAGTRDNEKLFF.

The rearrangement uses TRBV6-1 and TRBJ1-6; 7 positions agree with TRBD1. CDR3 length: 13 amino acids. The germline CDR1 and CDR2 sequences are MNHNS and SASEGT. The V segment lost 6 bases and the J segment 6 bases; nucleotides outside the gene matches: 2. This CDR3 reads CASRAGGNSPLHF. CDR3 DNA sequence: TGTGCCAGCAGAGCAGGGGGTAATTCACCCCTCCACTTT.

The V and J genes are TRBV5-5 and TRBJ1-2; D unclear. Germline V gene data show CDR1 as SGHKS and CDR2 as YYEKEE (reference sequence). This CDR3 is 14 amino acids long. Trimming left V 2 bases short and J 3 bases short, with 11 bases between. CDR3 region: CASSFRTGYYGYTF. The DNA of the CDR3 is TGTGCCAGCAGCTTCAGGACGGGATACTATGGCTACACCTTC.

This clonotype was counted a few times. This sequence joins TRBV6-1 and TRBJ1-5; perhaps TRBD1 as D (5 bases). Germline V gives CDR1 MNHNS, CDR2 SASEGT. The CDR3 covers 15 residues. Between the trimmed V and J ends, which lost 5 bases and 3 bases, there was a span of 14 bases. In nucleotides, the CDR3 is TGTGCCAGCAGTCAGGGACCGGTACACAATCAGCCCCAGCATTTT. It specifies CASSQGPVHNQPQHF.

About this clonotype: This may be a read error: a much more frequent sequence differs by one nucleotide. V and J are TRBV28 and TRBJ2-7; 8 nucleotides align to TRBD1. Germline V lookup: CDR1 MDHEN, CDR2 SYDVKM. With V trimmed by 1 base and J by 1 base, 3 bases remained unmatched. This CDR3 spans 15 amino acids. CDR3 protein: CASSLYRGSSYEQYF. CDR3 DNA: TGTGCCAGCAGTTTATACAGGGGGTCGTCCTACGAGCAGTACTTC. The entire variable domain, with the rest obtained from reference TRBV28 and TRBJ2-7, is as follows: DVKVTQSSRYLVKRTGEKVFLECVQDMDHENMFWYRQDPGLGLRLIYFSYDVKMKEKGDIPEGYSVSREKKERFSLILESASTNQTSMYLCASSLYRGSSYEQYFGPGTRLTVT.

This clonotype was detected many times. The CDR3 sequence is CASSQPSGHGAKNIQYF. CDR3 coding DNA: TGCGCCAGCAGCCAACCGTCAGGACACGGGGCCAAAAACATTCAGTACTTC. This rearrangement joins TRBV4-1 to TRBJ2-4; tentatively, D is TRBD1 (5 bases). Germline CDR1 and CDR2: MGHRA and YSYEKL. The CDR3 has 17 amino acids. V was pared by 2 bases and J by 1 base, with 15 bases between.